This T cell receptor (beta chain) was retrieved from a study of CD8 T cell repertoires and HIV-1 epitope variants. This clone was recorded once. Its antigen is undetermined. TCRdb keeps only in-frame clones here, not all; method: immunoSEQ multiplex PCR. The sample lists roughly 5,300 clones, around two thirds occurring once. The TCR was taken from a male donor with HIV. The material sequenced was cultured CD8+ T cells derived from PBMCs.

As DNA, the CDR3 is TGTGCCAGCAGGATGGGACAGGGGTGGACTGAAGCTTTCTTT. The encoded protein is CASRMGQGWTEAFF. The genes are TRBV27 and TRBJ1-1, with 10 nucleotides matching TRBD1. The J segment lost 5 bases and the V segment lost 6 bases, leaving 6 bases of the junction unmatched. This CDR3 region has 14 residues. Per germline, CDR1 MNHEY and CDR2 SMNVEV (reference sequence).